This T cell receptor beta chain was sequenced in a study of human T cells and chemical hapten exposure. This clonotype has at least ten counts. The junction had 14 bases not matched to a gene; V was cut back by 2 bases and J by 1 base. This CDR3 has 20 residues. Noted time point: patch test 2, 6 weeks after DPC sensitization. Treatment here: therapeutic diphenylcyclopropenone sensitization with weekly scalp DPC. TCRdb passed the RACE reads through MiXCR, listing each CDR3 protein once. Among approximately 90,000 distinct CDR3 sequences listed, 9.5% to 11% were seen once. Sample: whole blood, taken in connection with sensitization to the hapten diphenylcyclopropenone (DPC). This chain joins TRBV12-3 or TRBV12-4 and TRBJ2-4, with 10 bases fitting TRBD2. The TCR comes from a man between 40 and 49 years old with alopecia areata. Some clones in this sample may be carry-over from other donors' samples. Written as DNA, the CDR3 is TGTGCCAGCAGTTTATCCCCTAGCGCTAGCGGGAGAACGGCCAAAAACATTCAGTACTTC. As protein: CASSLSPSASGRTAKNIQYF.